The clone carrying this TCR beta chain was detected ten times or more. TCRdb re-derived calls from the RT-PCR reads in MiXCR, one entry per CDR3 protein. The table lists 650,000 to 800,000 distinct CDR3 sequences, 14% of them singletons. CDR1 and CDR2 (germline): MNHNS, SASEGT. The CDR3 sequence is 12 residues long. V was cut by 6 bases and J by 11 bases, with 14 bases left in between. The source material was memory CD4+ T cells from blood. The genes are TRBV6-1 and TRBJ2-1; D may match TRBD1 or TRBD2 (5 bases each). The origin of this receptor is a female donor in good health, serving as a healthy control. The CDR3 spells CASRRDRTKQFF. CDR3 bases: TGTGCCAGCAGGAGGGACCGCACTAAGCAGTTCTTC.